This TCR beta chain was recovered during a study of shared T cell receptors in the human thymus. The table came from immunoSEQ multiplex PCR; TCRdb's copy has only in-frame clones and leaves some out. The sample holds 540,000 or so clones, around 78% seen once. The CDR3 spans 14 residues. Looked up from germline, CDR1 is MNHEY and CDR2 is SMNVEV (reference sequence). V dropped 7 bases and J dropped 4; count of bases not matched to a gene: 5. This sample was shared with a second study, whose subject was human thymus T cells. From that study: Donors consisted of healthy Finnish infants (having corrective surgery for congenital heart defects). Thymus tissue was removed during corrective cardiac surgery. An apparent bias in V and J gene usage was seen in thymic and blood repertoires. Thymic repertoires overlap heavily among unrelated individuals, related research has reported.

The chain recombines TRBV27 with TRBJ1-5; TRBD1 aligns across 9 bases. The receptor's source is a boy under three years old with a congenital heart defect. The sample comprised thymocytes. For the CDR3, the DNA is TGTGCCAGCAAAGAAGACAGGGGGAATCAGCCCCAGCATTTT. Translation gives CASKEDRGNQPQHF.